This record covers a single T cell receptor (beta chain). These data belong to a study of OX40 agonist ivuxolimab in advanced cancers. Turning to the study itself: Of mixed ages from 23 to 79 and averaging around 60 years, the group was more than 65% male. Three individuals attained partial responses, comprising one hepatocellular carcinoma case and two cutaneous melanoma cases.

The CDR3 extends over 16 amino acids. Germline V lookup: CDR1 MNHEY, CDR2 SVGAGI. The V and J ends lost 4 bases and 6 bases, in that order; junction bases with no gene match: 6. Only in-frame clones appear in the TCRdb table, and some are missing; sequencing was by immunoSEQ multiplex PCR. The data contain about 42,000 clones, about 90% of them singletons. The J gene is TRBJ2-1, the V gene TRBV6-5, with TRBD2 matching 13 bases. The origin of this receptor is an adult with an advanced solid tumor such as melanoma, head and neck, liver or kidney cancer. Sequenced material: CD4+ or CD8+ T cells sorted from blood, taken in a trial of the OX40 agonist ivuxolimab. CDR3 sequence (DNA): TGTGCCAGCAGTTCAAGGACTAGCGGGAGAAGCAATGAGCAGTTCTTC. Its translation is CASSSRTSGRSNEQFF.